The next 16 T cell receptor beta chains were all read from a single sample in a study of blood T cell repertoires in COVID-19. Libraries were prepared by immunoSEQ multiplex PCR; TCRdb keeps only in-frame clonotypes and omits some of them. The sample has approximately 150,000 clones; 79% are singletons. Sequencing input: PBMCs or T cells enriched from blood (not recorded which). The receptors originated from a woman in her 70s in a cohort exposed to, infected with or recovered from COVID-19 (not recorded which).

The J gene is TRBJ2-7, the V gene TRBV7-9, with 7 bases matching TRBD1. Trimming cost V 2 bases and J 9 bases; bases outside gene matches: 7. Per the germline V gene, CDR1 is SEHNR and CDR2 is FQNEAQ (reference sequence). The CDR3 is made up of 13 amino acids. Here the CDR3 DNA reads TGTGCCAGCAGCTTATCGGGCAGGGGGTCGCAGTACTTC. This codes for CASSLSGRGSQYF. Filled out from reference TRBV7-9 and TRBJ2-7, the complete variable domain reads DTGVSQNPRHKITKRGQNVTFRCDPISEHNRLYWYRQTLGQGPEFLTYFQNEAQLEKSRLLSDRFSAERPKGSFSTLEIQRTEQGDSAMYLCASSLSGRGSQYFGPGTRLTVT.

V gene TRBV7-9 combines with J gene TRBJ1-5; a possible D gene is TRBD1 (6 bases). Germline CDR1 reads SEHNR; CDR2 reads FQNEAQ (reference sequence). The CDR3 loop spans 16 amino acids. The V end was cut by 0 bases, the J end by 5 bases, with 14 bases between. The CDR3 spells CASSLAQGTRDQPQHF. CDR3 DNA: TGTGCCAGCAGCTTAGCCCAGGGGACAAGAGATCAGCCCCAGCATTTT.

This chain joins TRBV3-1 (or the pseudogene TRBV3-2) and TRBJ2-1; D is unresolved. Per the germline V gene, CDR1 is LGHDT and CDR2 is YNNKEL (reference sequence). V lost 1 base, J lost 12 bases, and 10 bases lay in between. The CDR3 has 12 amino acids. The CDR3 DNA follows: TGTGCCAGCAGCCAAGTTCAACAGACGCAGTTCTTC. It is translated as CASSQVQQTQFF.

This sequence joins TRBV18 and TRBJ1-3; tentatively, D is TRBD1 (5 bases). CDR1 and CDR2 (germline): KGHSH, LQKENI. This CDR3 is built from 14 residues. V lost 5 bases and J 2 bases, leaving 10 bases between the germline ends. CDR3 sequence (DNA): TGTGCCAGCTCAACGGACATTGCTGGAAACACCATATATTTT. The encoded protein is CASSTDIAGNTIYF. The full variable domain, with the rest looked up from reference TRBV18 and TRBJ1-3, is NAGVMQNPRHLVRRRGQEARLRCSPMKGHSHVYWYRQLPEEGLKFMVYLQKENIIDESGMPKERFSAEFPKEGPSILRIQQVVRGDSAAYFCASSTDIAGNTIYFGEGSWLTVV.

The V and J genes are TRBV7-9 and TRBJ1-6, with 8 bases fitting TRBD1. The CDR3 sequence is 15 residues long. V lost 3 bases, J lost 7 bases, and 5 bases stayed unmatched. Germline V gene lookup returns CDR1 SEHNR and CDR2 FQNEAQ (reference sequence). Here the CDR3 reads CASSFETGGNSPLHF. The CDR3 nucleotides are TGTGCCAGCAGCTTCGAAACAGGGGGAAATTCACCCCTCCACTTT. The variable domain in full, completed from reference TRBV7-9 and TRBJ1-6, reads DTGVSQNPRHKITKRGQNVTFRCDPISEHNRLYWYRQTLGQGPEFLTYFQNEAQLEKSRLLSDRFSAERPKGSFSTLEIQRTEQGDSAMYLCASSFETGGNSPLHFGNGTRLTVT.

J is TRBJ2-3 and V is TRBV3-1 (or the pseudogene TRBV3-2), with D uncertain. Trimming cost V 0 bases and J 1 base, with 8 bases left between them. The CDR3 is 15 residues long. Germline CDR1 reads LGHDT; CDR2 reads YNNKEL (reference sequence). This CDR3 is CASSQDSYGTDTQYF. CDR3 nucleotides: TGTGCCAGCAGCCAAGATTCGTATGGCACAGATACGCAGTATTTT.

This clone showed up just once. The rearrangement joins TRBV27 to TRBJ1-6, with 8 positions matching TRBD1. The CDR3 is 16 amino acids. V lost 2 bases and J lost 0; bases outside the gene matches: 0. Germline-derived CDR1 and CDR2 are MNHEY and SMNVEV (reference sequence). This chain's CDR3 is CASSLGTGSYNSPLHF. The CDR3 region has the DNA TGTGCCAGCAGTTTAGGGACAGGCTCCTATAATTCACCCCTCCACTTT.

This clone was observed a single time. J is TRBJ2-7 and V is TRBV14, with D unclear. This CDR3 contains 13 residues. The V end was cut by 1 base, the J end by 3 bases, with 7 bases between. Looked up from germline, CDR1 is SGHDN and CDR2 is FVKESK. In DNA, the CDR3 is TGTGCCAGCAGCCAAGCCGCAGGCTACGAGCAGTACTTC. It specifies CASSQAAGYEQYF.

V is TRBV7-6 and J is TRBJ2-1, with D possibly TRBD1 on 5 matching bases. This CDR3 is 15 amino acids long. V lost 3 bases to trimming and J lost 0 bases, with 9 bases between them. Germline lookup yields CDR1 SGHVS and CDR2 FNYEAQ. The CDR3 DNA reads TGTGCCAGCAGCTTTGAAAGGGGCTCCTACAATGAGCAGTTCTTC. It encodes CASSFERGSYNEQFF.

The chain links TRBV7-2 to TRBJ1-1; D may be TRBD1 (5 bases). The CDR3 has 14 residues. Germline V gene lookup returns CDR1 SGHTA and CDR2 FQGNSA. Trimming pared 6 bases from V and 4 bases from J, leaving 15 bases between. The CDR3 here is CASRPRAVGTEAFF. The CDR3 DNA reads as TGTGCCAGCAGACCCAGGGCGGTGGGCACTGAAGCTTTCTTT.

V usage is TRBV9 and J usage is TRBJ2-1, with TRBD2 as a possible D gene (5 bases). The CDR3 has 13 amino acids. V gave up 7 bases and J gave up 2 bases, with 10 bases separating them. The germline CDR1 and CDR2 sequences are SGDLS and YYNGEE. The CDR3 coding sequence is TGTGCCAGCGGGCGGGCTACCTACAATGAGCAGTTCTTC. It specifies CASGRATYNEQFF.

The V and J genes are TRBV4-2 and TRBJ1-4; D gene ambiguous. In germline, CDR1 is LGHNA, CDR2 YNFKEQ. The CDR3 extends over 14 amino acids. Trimming cost V 3 bases and J 0 bases, with 5 bases left between them. The CDR3 region is CASSHTATNEKLFF. DNA of the CDR3: TGTGCCAGCAGCCACACAGCAACTAATGAAAAACTGTTTTTT.

V and J are TRBV7-2 and TRBJ2-4; D ambiguous. The CDR3 length is 14 residues. The V gene lost 5 bases and the J gene lost 3 bases, with 11 bases spanning the gap. CDR1 is SGHTA, CDR2 FQGNSA, per germline. CDR3 DNA: TGTGCCAGCAGCGTAGACATAAACAAAAACATTCAGTACTTC. Residues: CASSVDINKNIQYF.

This chain uses TRBV6-7 with TRBJ2-5, with 15 nucleotides matching TRBD2. TRBV6-7 carries the ORF label, with uncertain function. J was trimmed by 5 bases and V by 5 bases; bases with no gene match: 6. The CDR3 is 16 amino acids. As DNA, the CDR3 is TGTGCCAGCAGTACGAGGGGACTAGCGGGAGGCGAGACCCAGTACTTC. Translation: CASSTRGLAGGETQYF.

This clone was counted only a few times. The V call is TRBV11-1, the J call TRBJ2-3, with 13 bases that match TRBD2. There are 15 residues in the CDR3. Trimming took 6 bases from V and 4 from J; bases not matched to a gene: 4. The germline CDR1 and CDR2 sequences are SGHAT and FQDESV (reference sequence). For the CDR3, the DNA is TGTGCCAGCAGGGGACTAGCGGGATCAGCAGATACGCAGTATTTT. Residues: CASRGLAGSADTQYF.

This chain links TRBV12-3 or TRBV12-4 with TRBJ1-5, with D perhaps matching TRBD1 (6 bases). The CDR3 is 13 amino acids. The ends were cut back, 5 bases at V and 11 bases at J, with 16 bases in the middle. The CDR3 spells CASSQWGPETQHF. CDR3 coding DNA: TGTGCCAGCAGTCAGTGGGGGCCTGAGACCCAGCATTTT.